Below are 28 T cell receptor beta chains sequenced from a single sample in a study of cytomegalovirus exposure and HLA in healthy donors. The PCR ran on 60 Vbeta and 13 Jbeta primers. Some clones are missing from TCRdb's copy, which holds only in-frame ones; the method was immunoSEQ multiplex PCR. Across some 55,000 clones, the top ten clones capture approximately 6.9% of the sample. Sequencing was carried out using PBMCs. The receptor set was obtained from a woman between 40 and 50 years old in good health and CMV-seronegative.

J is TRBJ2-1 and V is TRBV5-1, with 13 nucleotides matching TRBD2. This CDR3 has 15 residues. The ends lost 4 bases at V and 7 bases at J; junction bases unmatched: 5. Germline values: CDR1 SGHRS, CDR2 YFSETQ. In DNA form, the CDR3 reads TGCGCCAGCAGCAACCCGGGACTAGCGGGGAATGAGCAGTTCTTC. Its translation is CASSNPGLAGNEQFF.

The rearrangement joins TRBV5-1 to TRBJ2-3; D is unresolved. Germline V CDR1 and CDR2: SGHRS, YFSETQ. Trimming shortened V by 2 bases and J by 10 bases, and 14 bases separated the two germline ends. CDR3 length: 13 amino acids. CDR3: CASSFARLEAQYF. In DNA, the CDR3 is TGCGCCAGCAGCTTTGCCAGACTCGAGGCGCAGTATTTT.

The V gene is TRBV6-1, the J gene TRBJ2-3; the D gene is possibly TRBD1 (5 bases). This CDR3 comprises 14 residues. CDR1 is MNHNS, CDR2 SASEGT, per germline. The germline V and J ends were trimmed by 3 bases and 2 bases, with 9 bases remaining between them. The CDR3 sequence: CASSETDHTDTQYF. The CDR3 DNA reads TGTGCCAGCAGTGAGACAGACCACACAGATACGCAGTATTTT.

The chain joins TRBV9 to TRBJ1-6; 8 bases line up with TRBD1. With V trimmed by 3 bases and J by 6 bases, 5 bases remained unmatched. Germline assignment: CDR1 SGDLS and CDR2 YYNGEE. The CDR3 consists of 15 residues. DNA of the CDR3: TGTGCCAGCAGCGAGGACAGGGTGGGTAATTCACCCCTCCACTTT. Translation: CASSEDRVGNSPLHF.

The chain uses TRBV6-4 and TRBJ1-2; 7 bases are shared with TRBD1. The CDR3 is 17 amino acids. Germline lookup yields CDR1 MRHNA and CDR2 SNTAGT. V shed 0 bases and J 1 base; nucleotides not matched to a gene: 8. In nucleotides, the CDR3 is TGTGCCAGCAGTGACTCGACCCGGGACAGCTTTAACTATGGCTACACCTTC. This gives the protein CASSDSTRDSFNYGYTF.

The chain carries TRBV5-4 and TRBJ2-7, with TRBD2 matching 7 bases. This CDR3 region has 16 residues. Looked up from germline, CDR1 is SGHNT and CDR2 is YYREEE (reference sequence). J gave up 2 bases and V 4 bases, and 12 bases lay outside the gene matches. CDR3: CASSPEGGGNAYEQYF. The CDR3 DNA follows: TGTGCCAGCAGCCCCGAGGGCGGGGGAAACGCCTACGAGCAGTACTTC.

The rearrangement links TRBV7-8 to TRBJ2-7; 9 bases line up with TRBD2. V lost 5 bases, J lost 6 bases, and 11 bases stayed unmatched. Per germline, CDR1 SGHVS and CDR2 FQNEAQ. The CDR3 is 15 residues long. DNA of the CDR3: TGTGCCAGCAGCCCCAGCGGGGGCGGGAGGGGCGAGCAGTACTTC. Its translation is CASSPSGGGRGEQYF.

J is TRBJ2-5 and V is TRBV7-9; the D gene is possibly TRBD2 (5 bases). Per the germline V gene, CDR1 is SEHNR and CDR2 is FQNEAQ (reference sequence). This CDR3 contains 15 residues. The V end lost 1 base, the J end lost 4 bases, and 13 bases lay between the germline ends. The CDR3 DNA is TGTGCCAGCAGCTTAGGATGGACTGCGGGAGAGACCCAGTACTTC. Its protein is CASSLGWTAGETQYF.

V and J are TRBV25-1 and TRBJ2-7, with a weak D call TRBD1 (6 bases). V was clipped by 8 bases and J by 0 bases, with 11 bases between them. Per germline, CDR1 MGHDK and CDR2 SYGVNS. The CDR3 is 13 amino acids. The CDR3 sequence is CASGRQDSYEQYF. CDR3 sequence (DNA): TGTGCCAGCGGGCGACAGGACTCCTACGAGCAGTACTTC.

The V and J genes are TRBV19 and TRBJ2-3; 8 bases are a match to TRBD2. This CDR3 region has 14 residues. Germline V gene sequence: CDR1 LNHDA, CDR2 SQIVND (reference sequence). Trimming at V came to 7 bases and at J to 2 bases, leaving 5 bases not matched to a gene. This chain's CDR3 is CASIERGHTDTQYF. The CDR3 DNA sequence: TGTGCCAGTATCGAGCGGGGGCACACAGATACGCAGTATTTT. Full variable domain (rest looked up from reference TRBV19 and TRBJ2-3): DGGITQSPKYLFRKEGQNVTLSCEQNLNHDAMYWYRQDPGQGLRLIYYSQIVNDFQKGDIAEGYSVSREKKESFPLTVTSAQKNPTAFYLCASIERGHTDTQYFGPGTRLTVL.

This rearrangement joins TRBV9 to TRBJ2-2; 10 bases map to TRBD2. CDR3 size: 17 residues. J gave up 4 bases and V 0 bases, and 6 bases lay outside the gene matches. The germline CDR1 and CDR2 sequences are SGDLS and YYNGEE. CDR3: CASSVAGSGRLTGELFF. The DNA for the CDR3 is TGTGCCAGCAGCGTAGCCGGTAGCGGGAGGCTCACCGGGGAGCTGTTTTTT.

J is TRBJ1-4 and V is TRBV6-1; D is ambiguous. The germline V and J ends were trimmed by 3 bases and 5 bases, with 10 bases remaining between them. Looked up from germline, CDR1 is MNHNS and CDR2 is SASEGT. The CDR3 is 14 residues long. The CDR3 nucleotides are TGTGCCAGCAGTGAGGCGGGCATGAATGAAAAACTGTTTTTT. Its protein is CASSEAGMNEKLFF.

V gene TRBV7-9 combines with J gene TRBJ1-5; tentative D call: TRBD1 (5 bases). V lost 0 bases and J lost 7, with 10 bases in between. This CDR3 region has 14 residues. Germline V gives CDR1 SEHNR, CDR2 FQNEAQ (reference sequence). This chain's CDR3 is CASSLAGAGQPQHF. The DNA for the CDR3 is TGTGCCAGCAGCTTAGCAGGGGCCGGGCAGCCCCAGCATTTT.

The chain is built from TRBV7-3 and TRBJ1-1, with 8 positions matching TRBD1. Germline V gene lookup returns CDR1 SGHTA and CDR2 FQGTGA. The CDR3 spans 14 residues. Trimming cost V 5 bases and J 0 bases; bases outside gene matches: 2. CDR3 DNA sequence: TGTGCCAGCAGCCAGGACAGGGTGAACACTGAAGCTTTCTTT. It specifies CASSQDRVNTEAFF.

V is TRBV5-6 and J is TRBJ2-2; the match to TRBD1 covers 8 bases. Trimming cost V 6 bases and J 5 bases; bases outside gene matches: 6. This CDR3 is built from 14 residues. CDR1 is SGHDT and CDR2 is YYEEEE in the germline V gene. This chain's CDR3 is CASNTGGRTGELFF. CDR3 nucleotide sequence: TGTGCCAGCAACACAGGGGGACGGACCGGGGAGCTGTTTTTT. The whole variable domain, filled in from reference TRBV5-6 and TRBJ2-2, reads DAGVTQSPTHLIKTRGQQVTLRCSPKSGHDTVSWYQQALGQGPQFIFQYYEEEERQRGNFPDRFSGHQFPNYSSELNVNALLLGDSALYLCASNTGGRTGELFFGEGSRLTVL.

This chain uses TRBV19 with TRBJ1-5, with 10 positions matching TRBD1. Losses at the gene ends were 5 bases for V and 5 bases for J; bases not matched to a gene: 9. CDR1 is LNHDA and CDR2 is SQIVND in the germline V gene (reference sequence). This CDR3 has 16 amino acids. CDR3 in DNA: TGTGCCAGTAGTGCCCAGGGACAGGGGATAGATCAGCCCCAGCATTTT. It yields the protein CASSAQGQGIDQPQHF.

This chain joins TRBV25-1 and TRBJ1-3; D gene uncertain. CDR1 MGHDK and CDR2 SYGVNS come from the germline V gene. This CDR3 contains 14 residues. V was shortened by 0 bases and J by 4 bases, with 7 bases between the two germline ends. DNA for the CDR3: TGTGCCAGCAGTGAATACGGGTCAGGAAACACCATATATTTT. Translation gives CASSEYGSGNTIYF.

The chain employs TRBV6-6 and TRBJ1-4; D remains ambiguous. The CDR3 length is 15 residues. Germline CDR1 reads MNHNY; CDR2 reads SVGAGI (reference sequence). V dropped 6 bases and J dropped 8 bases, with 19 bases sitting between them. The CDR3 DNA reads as TGTGCCAGCAGAGCTACGACCTCTCCGGGGGAAAAACTGTTTTTT. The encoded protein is CASRATTSPGEKLFF.

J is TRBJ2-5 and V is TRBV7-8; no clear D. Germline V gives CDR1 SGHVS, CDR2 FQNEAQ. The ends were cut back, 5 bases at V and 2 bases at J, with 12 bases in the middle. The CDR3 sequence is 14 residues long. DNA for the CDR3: TGTGCCAGCAGCCTTACAACTATACAAGAGACCCAGTACTTC. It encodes CASSLTTIQETQYF.

The CDR3 sequence is CASRTSGLSTDTQYF. In DNA form, the CDR3 reads TGTGCCAGCAGGACCAGCGGGCTTAGCACAGATACGCAGTATTTT. This sequence joins TRBV6-5 and TRBJ2-3, with D possibly TRBD2 on 6 matching bases. Trimming removed 6 bases from V and 0 bases from J, with 13 bases in between. Germline V gene sequence: CDR1 MNHEY, CDR2 SVGAGI. The CDR3 sequence is 15 residues long.

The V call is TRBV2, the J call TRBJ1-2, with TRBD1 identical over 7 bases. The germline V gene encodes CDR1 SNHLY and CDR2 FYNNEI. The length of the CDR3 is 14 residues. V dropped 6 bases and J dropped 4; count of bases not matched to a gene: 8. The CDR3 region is CASSVDRVGYGYTF. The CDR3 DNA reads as TGTGCCAGCAGCGTAGACAGGGTCGGCTATGGCTACACCTTC.

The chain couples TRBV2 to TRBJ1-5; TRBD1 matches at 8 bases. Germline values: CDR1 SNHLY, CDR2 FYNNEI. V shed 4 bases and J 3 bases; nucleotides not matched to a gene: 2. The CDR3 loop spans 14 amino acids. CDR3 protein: CASSGTGPNQPQHF. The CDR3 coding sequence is TGTGCCAGCAGTGGGACAGGGCCCAATCAGCCCCAGCATTTT.

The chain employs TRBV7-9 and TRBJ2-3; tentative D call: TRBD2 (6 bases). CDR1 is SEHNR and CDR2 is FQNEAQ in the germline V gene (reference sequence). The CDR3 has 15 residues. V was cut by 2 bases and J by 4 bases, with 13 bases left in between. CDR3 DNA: TGTGCCAGCAGCTTAAAATTTTGGGGGGCAGATACGCAGTATTTT. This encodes CASSLKFWGADTQYF.

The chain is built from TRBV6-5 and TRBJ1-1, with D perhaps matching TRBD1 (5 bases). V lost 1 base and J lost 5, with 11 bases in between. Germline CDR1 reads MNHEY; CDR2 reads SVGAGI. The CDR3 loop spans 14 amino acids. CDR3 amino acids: CASSYYRGGTEAFF. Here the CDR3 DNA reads TGTGCCAGCAGTTACTATAGGGGAGGAACTGAAGCTTTCTTT.

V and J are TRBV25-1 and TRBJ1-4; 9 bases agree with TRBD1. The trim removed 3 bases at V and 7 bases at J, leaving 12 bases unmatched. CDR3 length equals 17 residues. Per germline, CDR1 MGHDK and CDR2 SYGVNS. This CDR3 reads CASSDSTGGHIGEKLFF. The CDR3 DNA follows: TGTGCCAGCAGTGATTCGACAGGGGGACATATAGGTGAAAAACTGTTTTTT.

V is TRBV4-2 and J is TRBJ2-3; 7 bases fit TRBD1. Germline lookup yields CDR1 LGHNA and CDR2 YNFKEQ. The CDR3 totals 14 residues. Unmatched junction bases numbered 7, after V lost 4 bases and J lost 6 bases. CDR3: CASSLGQDGDTQYF. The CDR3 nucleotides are TGTGCCAGCAGCCTTGGACAGGACGGGGATACGCAGTATTTT.

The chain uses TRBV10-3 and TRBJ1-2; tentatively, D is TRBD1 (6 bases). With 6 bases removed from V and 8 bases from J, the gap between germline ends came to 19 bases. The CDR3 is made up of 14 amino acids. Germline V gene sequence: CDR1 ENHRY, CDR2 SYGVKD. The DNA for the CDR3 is TGTGCCATCAGCGCTACCGGGACATCCGTGGGCTACACCTTC. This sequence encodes CAISATGTSVGYTF.

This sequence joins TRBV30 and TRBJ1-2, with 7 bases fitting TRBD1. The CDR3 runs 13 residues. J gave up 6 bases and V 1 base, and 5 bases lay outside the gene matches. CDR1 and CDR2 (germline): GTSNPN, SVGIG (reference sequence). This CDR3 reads CAWSEGTADGYTF. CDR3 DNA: TGTGCCTGGAGTGAAGGGACAGCGGATGGCTACACCTTC.